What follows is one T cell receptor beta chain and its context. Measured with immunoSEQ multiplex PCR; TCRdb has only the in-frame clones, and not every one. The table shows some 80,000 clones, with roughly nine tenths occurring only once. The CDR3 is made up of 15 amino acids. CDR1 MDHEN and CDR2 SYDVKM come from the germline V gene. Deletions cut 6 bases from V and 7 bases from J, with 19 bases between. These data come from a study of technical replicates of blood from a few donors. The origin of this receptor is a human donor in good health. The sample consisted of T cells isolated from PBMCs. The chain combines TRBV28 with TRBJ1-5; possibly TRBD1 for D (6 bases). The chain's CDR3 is CASSRGAMAVQPQHF. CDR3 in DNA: TGTGCCAGCAGCCGGGGGGCTATGGCTGTGCAGCCCCAGCATTTT.